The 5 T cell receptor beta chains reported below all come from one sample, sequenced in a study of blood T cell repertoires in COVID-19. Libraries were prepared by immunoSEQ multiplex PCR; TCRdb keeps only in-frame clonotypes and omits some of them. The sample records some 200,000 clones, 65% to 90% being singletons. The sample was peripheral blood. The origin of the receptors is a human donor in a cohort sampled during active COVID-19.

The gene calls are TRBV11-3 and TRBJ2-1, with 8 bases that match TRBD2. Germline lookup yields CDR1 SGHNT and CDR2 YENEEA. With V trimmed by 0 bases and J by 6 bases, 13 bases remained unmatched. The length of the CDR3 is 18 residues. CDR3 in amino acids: CASSLEGSGGRISNEQFF. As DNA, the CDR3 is TGTGCCAGCAGCTTAGAGGGGTCGGGAGGGCGGATTAGCAATGAGCAGTTCTTC.

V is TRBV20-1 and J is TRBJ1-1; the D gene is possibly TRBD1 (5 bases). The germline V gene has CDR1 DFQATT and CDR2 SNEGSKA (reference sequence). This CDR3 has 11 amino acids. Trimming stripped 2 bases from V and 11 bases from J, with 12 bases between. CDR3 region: CSARQGLGAFF. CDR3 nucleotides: TGCAGTGCTAGACAGGGCCTGGGGGCTTTCTTT.

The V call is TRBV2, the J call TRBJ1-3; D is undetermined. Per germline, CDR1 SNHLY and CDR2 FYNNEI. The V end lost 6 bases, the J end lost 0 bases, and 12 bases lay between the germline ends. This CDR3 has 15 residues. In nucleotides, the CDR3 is TGTGCCAGCAGGGAGGACGCACTCTCTGGAAACACCATATATTTT. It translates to CASREDALSGNTIYF.

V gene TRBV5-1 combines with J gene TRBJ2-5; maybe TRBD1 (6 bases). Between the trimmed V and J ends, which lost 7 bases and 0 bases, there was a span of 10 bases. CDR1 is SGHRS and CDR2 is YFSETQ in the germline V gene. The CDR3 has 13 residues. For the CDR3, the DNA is TGCGCCAGCGGCCGGGACAACCAAGAGACCCAGTACTTC. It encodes CASGRDNQETQYF.

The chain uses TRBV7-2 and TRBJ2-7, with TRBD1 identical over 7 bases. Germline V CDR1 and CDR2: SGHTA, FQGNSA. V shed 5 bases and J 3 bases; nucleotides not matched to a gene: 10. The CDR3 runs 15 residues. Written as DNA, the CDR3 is TGTGCCAGCAGCCTGGGGCCGGGACAGCTCTACGAGCAGTACTTC. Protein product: CASSLGPGQLYEQYF.